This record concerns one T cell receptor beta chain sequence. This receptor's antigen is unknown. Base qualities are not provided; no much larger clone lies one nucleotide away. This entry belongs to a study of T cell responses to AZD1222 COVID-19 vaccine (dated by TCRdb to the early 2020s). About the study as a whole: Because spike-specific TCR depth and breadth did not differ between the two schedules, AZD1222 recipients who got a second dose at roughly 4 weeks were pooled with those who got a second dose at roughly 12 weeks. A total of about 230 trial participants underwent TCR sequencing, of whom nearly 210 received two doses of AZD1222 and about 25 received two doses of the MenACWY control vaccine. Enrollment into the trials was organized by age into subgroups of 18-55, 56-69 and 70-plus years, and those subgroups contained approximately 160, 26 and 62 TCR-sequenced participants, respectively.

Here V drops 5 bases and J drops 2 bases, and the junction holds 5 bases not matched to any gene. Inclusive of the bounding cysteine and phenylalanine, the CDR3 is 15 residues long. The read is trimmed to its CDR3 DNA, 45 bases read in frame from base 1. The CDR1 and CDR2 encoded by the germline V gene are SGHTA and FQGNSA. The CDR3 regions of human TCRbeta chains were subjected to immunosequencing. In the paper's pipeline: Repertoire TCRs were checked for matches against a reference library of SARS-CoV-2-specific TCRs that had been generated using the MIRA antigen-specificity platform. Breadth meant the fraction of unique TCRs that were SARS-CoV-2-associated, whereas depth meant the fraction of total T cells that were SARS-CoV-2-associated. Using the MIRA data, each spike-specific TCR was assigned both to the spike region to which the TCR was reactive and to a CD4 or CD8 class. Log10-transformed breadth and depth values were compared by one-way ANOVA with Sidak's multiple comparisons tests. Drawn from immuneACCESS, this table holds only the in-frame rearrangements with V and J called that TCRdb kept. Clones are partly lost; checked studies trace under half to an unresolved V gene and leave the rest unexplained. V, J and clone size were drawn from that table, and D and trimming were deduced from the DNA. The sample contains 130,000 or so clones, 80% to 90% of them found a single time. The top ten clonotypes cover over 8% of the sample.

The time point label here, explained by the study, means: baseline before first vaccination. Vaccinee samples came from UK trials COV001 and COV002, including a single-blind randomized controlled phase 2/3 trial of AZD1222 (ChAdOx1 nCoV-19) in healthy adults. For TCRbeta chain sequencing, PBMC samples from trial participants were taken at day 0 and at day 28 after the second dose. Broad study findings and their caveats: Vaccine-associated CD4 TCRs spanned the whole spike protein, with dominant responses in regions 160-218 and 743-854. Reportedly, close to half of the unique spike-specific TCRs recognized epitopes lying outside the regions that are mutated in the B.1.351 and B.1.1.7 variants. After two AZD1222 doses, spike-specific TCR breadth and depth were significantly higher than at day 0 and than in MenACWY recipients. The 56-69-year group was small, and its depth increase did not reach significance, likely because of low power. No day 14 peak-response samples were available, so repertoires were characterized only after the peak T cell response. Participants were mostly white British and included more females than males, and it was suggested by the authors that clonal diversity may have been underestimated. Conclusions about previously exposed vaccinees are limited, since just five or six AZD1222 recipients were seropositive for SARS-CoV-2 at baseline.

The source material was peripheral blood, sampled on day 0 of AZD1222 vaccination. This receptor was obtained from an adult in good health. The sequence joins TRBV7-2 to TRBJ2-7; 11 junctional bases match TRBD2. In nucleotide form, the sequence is TGTGCCAGCAGCGAAACTAGCGGGGGAGCCTACGAGCAGTACTTC. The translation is CASSETSGGAYEQYF.